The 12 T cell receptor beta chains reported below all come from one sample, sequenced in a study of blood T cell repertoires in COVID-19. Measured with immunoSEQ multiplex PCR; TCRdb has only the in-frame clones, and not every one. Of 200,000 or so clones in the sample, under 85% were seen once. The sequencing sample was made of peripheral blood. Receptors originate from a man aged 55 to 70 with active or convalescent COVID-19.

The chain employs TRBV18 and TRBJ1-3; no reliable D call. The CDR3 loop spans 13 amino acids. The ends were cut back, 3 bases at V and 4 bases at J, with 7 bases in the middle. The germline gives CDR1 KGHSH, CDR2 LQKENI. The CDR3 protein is CASSPVEGNTIYF. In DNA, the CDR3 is TGTGCCAGCTCACCGGTGGAGGGAAACACCATATATTTT.

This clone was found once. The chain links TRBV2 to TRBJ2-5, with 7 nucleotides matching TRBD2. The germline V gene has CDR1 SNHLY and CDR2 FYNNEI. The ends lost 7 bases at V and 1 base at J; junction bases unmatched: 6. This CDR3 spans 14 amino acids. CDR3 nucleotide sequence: TGTGCCAGCACTCGGTGGGAGGGCCAAGAGACCCAGTACTTC. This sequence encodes CASTRWEGQETQYF.

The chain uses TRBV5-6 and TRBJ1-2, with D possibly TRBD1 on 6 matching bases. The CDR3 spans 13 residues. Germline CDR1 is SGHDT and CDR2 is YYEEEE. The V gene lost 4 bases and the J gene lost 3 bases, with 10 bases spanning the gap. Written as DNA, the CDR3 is TGTGCCAGCAGCCAATGGACAGACTATGGCTACACCTTC. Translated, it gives CASSQWTDYGYTF.

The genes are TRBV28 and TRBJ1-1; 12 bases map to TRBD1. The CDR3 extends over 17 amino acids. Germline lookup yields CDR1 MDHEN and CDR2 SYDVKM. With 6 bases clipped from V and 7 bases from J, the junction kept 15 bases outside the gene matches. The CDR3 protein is CASSDSPGQGAIGEAFF. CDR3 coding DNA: TGTGCCAGCAGCGATTCCCCGGGACAGGGGGCAATCGGTGAAGCTTTCTTT.

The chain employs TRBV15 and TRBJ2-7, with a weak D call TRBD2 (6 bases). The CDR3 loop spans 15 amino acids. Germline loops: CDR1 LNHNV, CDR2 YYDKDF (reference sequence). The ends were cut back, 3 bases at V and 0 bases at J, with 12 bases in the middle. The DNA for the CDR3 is TGTGCCACCAGCAGGCAGGACTACAGCTCCTACGAGCAGTACTTC. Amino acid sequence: CATSRQDYSSYEQYF.

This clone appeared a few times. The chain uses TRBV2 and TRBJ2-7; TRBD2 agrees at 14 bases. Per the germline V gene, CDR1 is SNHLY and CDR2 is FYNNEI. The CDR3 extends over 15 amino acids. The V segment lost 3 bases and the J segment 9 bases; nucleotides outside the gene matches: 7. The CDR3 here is CASSDGTSGRTRQYF. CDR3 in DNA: TGTGCCAGCAGTGATGGGACTAGCGGGAGAACCAGGCAGTACTTC.

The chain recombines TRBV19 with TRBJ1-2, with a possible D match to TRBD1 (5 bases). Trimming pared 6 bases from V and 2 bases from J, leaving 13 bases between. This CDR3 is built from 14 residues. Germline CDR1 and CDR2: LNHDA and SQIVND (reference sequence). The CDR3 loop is CASSPQEGNYGYTF. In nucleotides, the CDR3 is TGTGCCAGTAGCCCACAGGAGGGGAACTATGGCTACACCTTC.

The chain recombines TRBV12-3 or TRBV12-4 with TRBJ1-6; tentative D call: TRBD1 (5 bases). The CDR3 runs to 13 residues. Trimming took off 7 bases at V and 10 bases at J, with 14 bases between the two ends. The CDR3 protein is CASTRQGGSPLHF. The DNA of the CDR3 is TGTGCCAGCACCCGGCAGGGTGGGTCACCCCTCCACTTT.

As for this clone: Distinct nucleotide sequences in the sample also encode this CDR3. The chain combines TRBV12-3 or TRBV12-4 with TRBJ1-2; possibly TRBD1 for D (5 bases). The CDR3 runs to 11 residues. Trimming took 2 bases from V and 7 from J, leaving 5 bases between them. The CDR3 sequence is CASSLRGGYTF. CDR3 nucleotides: TGTGCCAGCAGTTTAAGGGGTGGCTACACCTTC.

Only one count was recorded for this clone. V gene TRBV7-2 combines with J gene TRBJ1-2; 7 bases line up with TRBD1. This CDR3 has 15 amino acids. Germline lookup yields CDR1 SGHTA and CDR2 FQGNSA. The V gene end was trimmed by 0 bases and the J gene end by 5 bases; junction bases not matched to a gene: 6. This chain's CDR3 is CASSLATGTQYGYTF. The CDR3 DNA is TGTGCCAGCAGCTTAGCGACAGGGACCCAATATGGCTACACCTTC.

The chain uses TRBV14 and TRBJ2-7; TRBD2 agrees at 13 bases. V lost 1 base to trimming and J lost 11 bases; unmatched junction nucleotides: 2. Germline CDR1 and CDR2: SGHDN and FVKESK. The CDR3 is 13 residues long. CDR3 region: CASSQGTSGREYF. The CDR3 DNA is TGTGCCAGCAGCCAAGGGACTAGCGGGAGAGAGTACTTC.

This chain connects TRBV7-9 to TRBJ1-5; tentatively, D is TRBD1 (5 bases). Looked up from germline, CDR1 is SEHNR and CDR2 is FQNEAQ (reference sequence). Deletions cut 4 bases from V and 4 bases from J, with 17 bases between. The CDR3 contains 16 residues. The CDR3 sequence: CASSSYGGTRNQPQHF. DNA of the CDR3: TGTGCCAGCAGCTCATATGGGGGGACCCGTAATCAGCCCCAGCATTTT. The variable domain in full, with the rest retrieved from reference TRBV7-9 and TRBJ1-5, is DTGVSQNPRHKITKRGQNVTFRCDPISEHNRLYWYRQTLGQGPEFLTYFQNEAQLEKSRLLSDRFSAERPKGSFSTLEIQRTEQGDSAMYLCASSSYGGTRNQPQHFGDGTRLSIL.